This TCR beta chain derives from a study of CD8 T cells in Susac syndrome. The germline gives CDR1 SQVTM, CDR2 ANQGSEA. With 4 bases clipped from V and 9 bases from J, the junction kept 6 bases outside the gene matches. The CDR3 runs to 14 residues. Random hexamers were used to reverse transcribe the RNA input (about 0.5 to 1 ug). The amplification used immunoSEQ multiplex PCR on TCR beta CDR3; it spanned 54 Vbeta and 13 Jbeta. TCRdb reprocessed the immunoSEQ multiplex PCR reads with MiXCR, giving one entry per CDR3 protein. The sample carries some 150,000 distinct CDR3 sequences, 85% to 95% recorded once.

The chain employs TRBV29-1 and TRBJ1-6; 10 nucleotides align to TRBD1. Sequencing was performed on CD8+ T cells from PBMCs. The sequence was collected from a human donor with multiple sclerosis. The CDR3 is CSVATGQGISPLHF. CDR3 nucleotides: TGCAGCGTTGCTACGGGACAGGGGATTTCACCCCTCCACTTT.